This T cell receptor beta chain was obtained from a study of cytomegalovirus exposure and HLA in healthy donors. Participants comprised healthy donors of bone marrow. As to this clone: Antigen unknown.

General observations from the study: Several V segments, TRBV6-2 and TRBV6-3 among them, could not be told apart and were dropped.

V shed 6 bases and J shed 2 bases, with 15 bases lying between them. Germline lookup yields CDR1 MDHEN and CDR2 SYDVKM. The CDR3 covers 15 residues. This PCR relied on a set of 60 Vbeta primers and 13 Jbeta primers. Sequenced by immunoSEQ multiplex PCR; TCRdb stores in-frame clones only, minus some. The sample lists more than 95,000 clones, 60% to 75% occurring once. The sequenced sample was PBMCs. The V call is TRBV28, the J call TRBJ2-3, with D perhaps matching TRBD1 (6 bases). This receptor was taken from a woman aged 70-85 years in good health and CMV-seropositive. CDR3 sequence reads: CASSLPGVHTDTQYF. CDR3 nucleotides: TGTGCCAGCAGCCTCCCAGGGGTTCACACAGATACGCAGTATTTT.